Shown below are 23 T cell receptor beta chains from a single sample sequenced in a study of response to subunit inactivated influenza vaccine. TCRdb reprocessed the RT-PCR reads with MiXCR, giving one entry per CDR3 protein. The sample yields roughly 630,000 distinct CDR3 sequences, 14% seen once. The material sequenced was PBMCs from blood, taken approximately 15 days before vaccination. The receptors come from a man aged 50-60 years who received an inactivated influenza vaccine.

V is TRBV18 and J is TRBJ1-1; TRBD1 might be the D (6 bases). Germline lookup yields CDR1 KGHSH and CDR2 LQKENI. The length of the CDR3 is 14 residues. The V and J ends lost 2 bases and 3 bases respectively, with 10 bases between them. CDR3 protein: CASSPWEGDTEAFF. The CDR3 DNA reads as TGTGCCAGCTCACCATGGGAGGGGGACACTGAAGCTTTCTTT.

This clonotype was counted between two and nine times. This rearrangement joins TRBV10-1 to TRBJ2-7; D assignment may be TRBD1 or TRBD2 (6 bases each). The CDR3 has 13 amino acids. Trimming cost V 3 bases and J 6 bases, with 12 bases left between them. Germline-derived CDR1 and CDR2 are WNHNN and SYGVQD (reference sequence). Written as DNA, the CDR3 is TGCGCCAGCAGTGATTCGGGGGCCGGCGAGCAGTACTTC. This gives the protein CASSDSGAGEQYF.

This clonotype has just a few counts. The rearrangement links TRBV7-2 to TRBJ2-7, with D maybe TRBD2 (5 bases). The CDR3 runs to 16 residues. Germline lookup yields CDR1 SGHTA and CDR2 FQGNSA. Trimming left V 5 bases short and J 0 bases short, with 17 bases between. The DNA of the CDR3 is TGTGCCAGCAGCAGACTCCGAGGCGACTACTCCTACGAGCAGTACTTC. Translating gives CASSRLRGDYSYEQYF.

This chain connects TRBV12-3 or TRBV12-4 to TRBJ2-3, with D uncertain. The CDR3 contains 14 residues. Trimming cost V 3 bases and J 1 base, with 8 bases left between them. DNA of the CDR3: TGTGCCAGCAGTTTTGGCTCCCGCACAGATACGCAGTATTTT. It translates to CASSFGSRTDTQYF.

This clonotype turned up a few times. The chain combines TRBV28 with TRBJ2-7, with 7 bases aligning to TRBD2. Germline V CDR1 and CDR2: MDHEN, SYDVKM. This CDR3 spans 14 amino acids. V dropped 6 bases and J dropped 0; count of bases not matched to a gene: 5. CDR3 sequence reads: CASRPGRDSYEQYF. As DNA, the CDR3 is TGTGCCAGCAGGCCGGGGAGGGACTCCTACGAGCAGTACTTC.

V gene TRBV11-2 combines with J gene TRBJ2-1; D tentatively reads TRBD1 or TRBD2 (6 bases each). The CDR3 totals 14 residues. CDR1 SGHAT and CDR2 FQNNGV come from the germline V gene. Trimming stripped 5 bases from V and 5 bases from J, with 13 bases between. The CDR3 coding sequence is TGTGCCAGCAGCCCGTTGGGGGGCCACAATGAGCAGTTCTTC. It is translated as CASSPLGGHNEQFF.

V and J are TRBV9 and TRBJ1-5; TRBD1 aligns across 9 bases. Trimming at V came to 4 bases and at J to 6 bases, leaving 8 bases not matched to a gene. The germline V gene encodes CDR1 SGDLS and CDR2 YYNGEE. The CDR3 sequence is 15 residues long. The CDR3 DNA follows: TGTGCCAGCAGCCCAGGGGACAGGGTAGGTCAGCCCCAGCATTTT. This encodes CASSPGDRVGQPQHF.

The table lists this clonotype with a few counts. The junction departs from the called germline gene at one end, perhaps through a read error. The CDR3: CASSHGQGAFNEQFF. The CDR3 DNA reads as TGTGCTAGCAGCCACGGACAGGGGGCATTCAATGAGCAGTTCTTC. J is TRBJ2-1 and V is TRBV7-7, with 11 bases lining up with TRBD1. The CDR3 consists of 15 residues. CDR1 is SSHAT, CDR2 FNYEAQ, per germline (reference sequence).

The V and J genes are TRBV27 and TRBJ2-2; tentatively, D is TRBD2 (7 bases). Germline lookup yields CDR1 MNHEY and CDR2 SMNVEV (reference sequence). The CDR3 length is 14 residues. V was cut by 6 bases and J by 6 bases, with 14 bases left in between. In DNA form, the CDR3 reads TGTGCCAGCAGCCCTGGCGGGGGCTCCGGGGAGCTGTTTTTT. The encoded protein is CASSPGGGSGELFF.

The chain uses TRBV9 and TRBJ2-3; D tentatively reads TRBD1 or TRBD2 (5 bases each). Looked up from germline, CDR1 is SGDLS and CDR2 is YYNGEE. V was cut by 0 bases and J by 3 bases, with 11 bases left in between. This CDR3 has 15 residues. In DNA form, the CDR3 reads TGTGCCAGCAGCGTAGCAGGGAGTCGAACAGATACGCAGTATTTT. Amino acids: CASSVAGSRTDTQYF. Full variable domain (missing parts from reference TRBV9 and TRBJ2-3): DSGVTQTPKHLITATGQRVTLRCSPRSGDLSVYWYQQSLDQGLQFLIQYYNGEERAKGNILERFSAQQFPDLHSELNLSSLELGDSALYFCASSVAGSRTDTQYFGPGTRLTVL.

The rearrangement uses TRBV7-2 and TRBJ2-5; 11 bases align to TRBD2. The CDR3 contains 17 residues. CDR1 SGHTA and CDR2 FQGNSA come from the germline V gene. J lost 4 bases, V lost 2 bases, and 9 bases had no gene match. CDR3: CASSLRFSGGAPETQYF. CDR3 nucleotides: TGTGCCAGCAGCTTACGGTTTAGCGGGGGGGCCCCAGAGACCCAGTACTTC. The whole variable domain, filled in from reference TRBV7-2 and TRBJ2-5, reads GAGVSQSPSNKVTEKGKDVELRCDPISGHTALYWYRQSLGQGLEFLIYFQGNSAPDKSGLPSDRFSAERTGGSVSTLTIQRTQQEDSAVYLCASSLRFSGGAPETQYFGPGTRLLVL.

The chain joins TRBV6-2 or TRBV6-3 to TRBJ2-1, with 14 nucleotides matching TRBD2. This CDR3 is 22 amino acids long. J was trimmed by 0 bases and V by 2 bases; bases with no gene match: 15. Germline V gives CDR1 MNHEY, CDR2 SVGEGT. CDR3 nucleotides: TGTGCCAGCAGTTACAGACTAGCGGGGGGGGCTTACCTGACTAGCTCCTACAATGAGCAGTTCTTC. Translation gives CASSYRLAGGAYLTSSYNEQFF.

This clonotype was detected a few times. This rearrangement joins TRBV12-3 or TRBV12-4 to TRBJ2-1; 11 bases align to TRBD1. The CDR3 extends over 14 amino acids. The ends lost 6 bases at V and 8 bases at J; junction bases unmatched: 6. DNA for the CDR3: TGTGCCAGCAGAGCCGGGACAGGGGGTGATGAGCAGTTCTTC. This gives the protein CASRAGTGGDEQFF.

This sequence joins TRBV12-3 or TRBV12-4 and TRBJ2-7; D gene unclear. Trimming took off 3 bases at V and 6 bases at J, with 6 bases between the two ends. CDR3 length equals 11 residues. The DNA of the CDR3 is TGTGCCAGCAGTTTGTTCTCCGAGCAGTACTTC. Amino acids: CASSLFSEQYF.

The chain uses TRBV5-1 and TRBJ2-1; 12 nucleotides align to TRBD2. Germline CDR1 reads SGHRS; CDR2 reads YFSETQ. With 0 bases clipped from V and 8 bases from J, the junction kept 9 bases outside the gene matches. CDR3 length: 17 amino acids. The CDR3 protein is CASSLGLAGVDGDEQFF. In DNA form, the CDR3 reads TGCGCCAGCAGCTTGGGACTAGCGGGAGTGGATGGGGATGAGCAGTTCTTC.

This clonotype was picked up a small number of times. In nucleotides, the CDR3 is TGTGCCAGCAACCTGCGGGGGCGAGGGAATCAGCCCCAGCATTTT. It yields the protein CASNLRGRGNQPQHF. This chain links TRBV28 with TRBJ1-5; D perhaps matches TRBD1 (6 bases). Per germline, CDR1 MDHEN and CDR2 SYDVKM. The CDR3 spans 15 residues. V dropped 7 bases and J dropped 4 bases, with 17 bases sitting between them.

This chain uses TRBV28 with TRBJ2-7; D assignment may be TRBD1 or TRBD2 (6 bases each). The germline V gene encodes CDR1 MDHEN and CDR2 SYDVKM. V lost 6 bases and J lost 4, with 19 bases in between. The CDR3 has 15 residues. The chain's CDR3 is CASRTQGRLRYEQYF. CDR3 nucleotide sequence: TGTGCCAGCAGGACCCAGGGGAGGCTTAGGTACGAGCAGTACTTC.

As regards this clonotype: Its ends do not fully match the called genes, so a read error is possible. CDR3 region: CGSSLLAVSTDTQYF. The CDR3 nucleotides are TGTGGCAGCAGTTTGCTAGCGGTGAGCACAGATACGCAGTATTTT. The chain recombines TRBV12-3 or TRBV12-4 with TRBJ2-3, with TRBD2 matching 7 bases. The CDR3 contains 15 residues.

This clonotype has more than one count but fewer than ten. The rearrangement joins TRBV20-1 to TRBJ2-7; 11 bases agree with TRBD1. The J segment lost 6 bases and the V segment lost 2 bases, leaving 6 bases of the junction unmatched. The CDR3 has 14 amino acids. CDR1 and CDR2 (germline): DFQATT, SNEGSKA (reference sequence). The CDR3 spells CSARPGQGGVEQYF. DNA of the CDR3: TGCAGTGCTAGACCGGGACAGGGGGGTGTCGAGCAGTACTTC.

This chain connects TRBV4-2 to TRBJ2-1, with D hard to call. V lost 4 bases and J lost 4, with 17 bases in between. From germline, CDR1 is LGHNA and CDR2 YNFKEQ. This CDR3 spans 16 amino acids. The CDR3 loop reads CASSPRITAPYNEQFF. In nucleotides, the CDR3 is TGTGCCAGCAGCCCGAGGATCACCGCACCTTACAATGAGCAGTTCTTC.

CDR3 bases: TGTGCCAGCAGTTCGGAATACACCATATATTTT. Residues: CASSSEYTIYF. This rearrangement joins TRBV12-3 or TRBV12-4 to TRBJ1-3; no firm D call. The CDR3 is 11 residues long. The V end was cut by 4 bases, the J end by 8 bases, with 6 bases between.

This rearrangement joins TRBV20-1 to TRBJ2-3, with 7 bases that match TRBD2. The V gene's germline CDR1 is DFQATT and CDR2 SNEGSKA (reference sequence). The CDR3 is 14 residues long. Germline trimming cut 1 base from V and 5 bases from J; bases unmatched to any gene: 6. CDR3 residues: CSARVAGLVDTQYF. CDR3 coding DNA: TGCAGTGCTAGAGTAGCGGGTTTGGTAGATACGCAGTATTTT.

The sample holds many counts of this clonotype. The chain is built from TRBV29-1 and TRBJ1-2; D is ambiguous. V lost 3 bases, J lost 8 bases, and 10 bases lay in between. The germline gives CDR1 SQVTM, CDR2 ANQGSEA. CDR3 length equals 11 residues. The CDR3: CSVEDRGGYTF. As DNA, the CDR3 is TGCAGCGTTGAGGACCGTGGGGGCTACACCTTC. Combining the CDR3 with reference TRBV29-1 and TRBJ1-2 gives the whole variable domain SAVISQKPSRDICQRGTSLTIQCQVDSQVTMMFWYRQQPGQSLTLIATANQGSEATYESGFVIDKFPISRPNLTFSTLTVSNMSPEDSSIYLCSVEDRGGYTFGSGTRLTVV.